This T cell receptor beta chain comes out of a study of molecular identifiers for immune sequencing clone quantification. Study results and caveats: Over 99% of effector molecules, yet under 1% of naive-cell molecules, were held by clones above 20 RNA copies.

The V gene's germline CDR1 is KGHSH and CDR2 LQKENI. The CDR3 is 12 amino acids. The V end was cut by 3 bases, the J end by 5 bases, with 5 bases between. Remarks on this clonotype: Its target is unknown.

TCRdb ran MiXCR on the PCR reads and lists one entry per CDR3 protein. The sample consists of just under 650,000 distinct CDR3 sequences, about 20% of them appearing once. Input material: naive CD8+ T cells from blood, with Jurkat cell RNA spiked in. Subset meaning: FACS-sorted CD8+CD4-CCR7+CD45RA+ naive T cells. This chain links TRBV18 with TRBJ2-1; no clear D gene. This sequence originates from a human donor in good health. Some libraries in this study had Jurkat cell RNA spiked in. The DNA of the CDR3 is TGTGCCAGCTCACCTAATGACAATGAGCAGTTCTTC. Translating it yields CASSPNDNEQFF.